The rows below give T cell receptor beta chains drawn from one sample of a study of post-analysis software for immune sequencing data. TCRdb reprocessed the PCR reads with MiXCR, giving one entry per CDR3 protein. The sample shows roughly 540,000 distinct CDR3 sequences, 30% to 40% of them seen only once. What was sequenced was blood. These TCRs come from a girl aged 2 to 17 with multiple sclerosis. Each CDR3 is given with its conserved first and last residue. D genes are given only for firm matches. Clone size is not always given. Where it is, it says once, few, many or a class for expanded clones.

TRBJ2-6 | TRBD2 | few | TRBV6-1 | TGTGCCAGCAGTGACTTTCAGGGAGGGCCTGGGGCCAACGTCCTGACTTTC | CASSDFQGGPGANVLTF
TRBJ1-2 | . | . | TRBV20-1 | TGCAGTGCCCGGTCAGGGGTACACACTAACTATGGCTACACCTTC | CSARSGVHTNYGYTF
TRBJ2-7 | TRBD1 | . | TRBV5-1 | TGCGCCAGCAGCCAGAGGGGGCGCGTGGACGAGCAGTACTTC | CASSQRGRVDEQYF
TRBJ2-7 | TRBD1 | . | TRBV9 | TGTGCCAGCAGCGAGGACAGGGGGCGCGAGCAGTACTTC | CASSEDRGREQYF
TRBJ1-2 | TRBD1 | many | TRBV4-1 | TGCGCCAGCAGCCAGATGTCCGGGACAGGGGGCGCGGAAGGCTACACCTTC | CASSQMSGTGGAEGYTF
TRBJ1-1 | TRBD1 | . | TRBV20-1 | TGCAGTGCTAGAGTGTGGCGAGACAGGGGGAACACTGAAGCTTTCTTT | CSARVWRDRGNTEAFF
TRBJ2-1 | . | . | TRBV20-1 | TGCAGTGCTAGCGCGCCAGGCCACTACAATGAGCAGTTCTTC | CSASAPGHYNEQFF
TRBJ2-5 | . | many | TRBV20-1 | TGCAGTGCTCTCGGGGCTAGTCAAGAGACCCAGTACTTC | CSALGASQETQYF
TRBJ2-6 | . | . | TRBV11-2 | TGTGCCAGCAGCTTGTTCGATCTCTCTGGGGCCAACGTCCTGACTTTC | CASSLFDLSGANVLTF
TRBJ2-3 | TRBD2 | few | TRBV10-3 | TGTGCCATCAGAATAGCGGGACGCGATACGCAGTATTTT | CAIRIAGRDTQYF
TRBJ2-5 | . | . | TRBV29-1 | TGCAGCGTTGGGGCAGCAACGACCCAAGAGACCCAGTACTTC | CSVGAATTQETQYF
TRBJ2-2 | . | few | TRBV14 | TGTGCCAGCAGCCAAGATTTGGGTTCCGGGGAGCTGTTTTTT | CASSQDLGSGELFF
TRBJ2-3 | TRBD2 | few | TRBV7-8 | TGTGCCAGCAGTCCGGGGGGGCCCTTCACAGATACGCAGTATTTT | CASSPGGPFTDTQYF
TRBJ2-7 | . | . | TRBV29-1 | TGCAGCGTTGAAGTTCTAAGCTCCTACAATGAGCAGTACTTC | CSVEVLSSYNEQYF